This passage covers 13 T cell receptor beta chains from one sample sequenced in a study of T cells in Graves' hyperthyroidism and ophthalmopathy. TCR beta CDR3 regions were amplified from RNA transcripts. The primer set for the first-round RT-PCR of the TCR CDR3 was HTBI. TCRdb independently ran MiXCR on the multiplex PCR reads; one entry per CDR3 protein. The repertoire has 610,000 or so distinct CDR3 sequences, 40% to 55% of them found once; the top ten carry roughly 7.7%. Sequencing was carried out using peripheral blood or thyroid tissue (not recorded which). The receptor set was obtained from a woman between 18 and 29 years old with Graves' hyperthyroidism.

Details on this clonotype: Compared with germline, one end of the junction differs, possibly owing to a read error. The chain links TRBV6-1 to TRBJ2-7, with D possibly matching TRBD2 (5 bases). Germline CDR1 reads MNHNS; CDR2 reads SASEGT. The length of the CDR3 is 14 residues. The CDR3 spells CTSSTRAALYEQYF. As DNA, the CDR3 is TGTACCAGCAGTACGCGGGCAGCGCTGTACGAGCAGTACTTC.

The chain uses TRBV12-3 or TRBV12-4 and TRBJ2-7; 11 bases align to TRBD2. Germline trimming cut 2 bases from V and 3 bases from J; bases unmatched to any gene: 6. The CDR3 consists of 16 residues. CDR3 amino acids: CASSLFGSGRDYEQYF. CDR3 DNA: TGTGCCAGCAGTTTATTCGGTAGCGGGAGGGACTACGAGCAGTACTTC.

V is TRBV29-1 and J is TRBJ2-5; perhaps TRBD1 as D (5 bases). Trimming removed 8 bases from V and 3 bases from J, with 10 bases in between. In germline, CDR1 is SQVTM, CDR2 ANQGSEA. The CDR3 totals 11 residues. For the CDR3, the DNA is TGCAGCTCGACAGTGAAAGAGACCCAGTACTTC. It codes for CSSTVKETQYF.

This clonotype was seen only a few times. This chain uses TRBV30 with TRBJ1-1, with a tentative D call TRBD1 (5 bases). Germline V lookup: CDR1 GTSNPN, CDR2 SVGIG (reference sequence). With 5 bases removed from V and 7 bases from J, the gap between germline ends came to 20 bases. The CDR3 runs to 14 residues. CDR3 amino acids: CAWWGEDKGFEAFF. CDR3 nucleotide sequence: TGTGCCTGGTGGGGGGAGGACAAGGGATTTGAAGCTTTCTTT.

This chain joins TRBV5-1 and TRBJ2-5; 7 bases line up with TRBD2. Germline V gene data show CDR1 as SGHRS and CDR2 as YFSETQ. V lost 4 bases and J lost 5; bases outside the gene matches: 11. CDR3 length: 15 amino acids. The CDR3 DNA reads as TGCGCCAGCAGCGGACCGAGCGGGACCGGGGAGACCCAGTACTTC. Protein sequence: CASSGPSGTGETQYF.

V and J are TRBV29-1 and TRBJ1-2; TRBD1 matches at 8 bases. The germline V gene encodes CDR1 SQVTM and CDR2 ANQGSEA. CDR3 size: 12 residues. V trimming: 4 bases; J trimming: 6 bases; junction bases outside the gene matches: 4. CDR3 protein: CSVVTGAHGYTF. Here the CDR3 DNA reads TGCAGCGTTGTGACAGGGGCGCATGGCTACACCTTC.

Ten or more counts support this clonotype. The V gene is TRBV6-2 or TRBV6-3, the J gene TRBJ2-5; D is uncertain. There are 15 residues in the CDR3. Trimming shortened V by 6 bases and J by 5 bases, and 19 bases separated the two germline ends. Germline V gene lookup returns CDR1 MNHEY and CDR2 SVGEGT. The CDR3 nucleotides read TGTGCCAGCAGCCCCCAGACCCACTCCGAGGAGACCCAGTACTTC. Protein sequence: CASSPQTHSEETQYF.

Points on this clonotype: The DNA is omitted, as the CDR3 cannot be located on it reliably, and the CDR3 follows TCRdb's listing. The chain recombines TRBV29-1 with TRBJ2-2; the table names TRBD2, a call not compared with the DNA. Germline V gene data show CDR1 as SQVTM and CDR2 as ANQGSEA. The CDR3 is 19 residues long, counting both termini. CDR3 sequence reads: CSVHLGLAESEQYFGELFF.

The CDR3 protein is CASSEYWGTDYGYTF. As DNA, the CDR3 is TGTGCCAGCAGTGAATATTGGGGGACGGATTATGGCTACACCTTC. V usage is TRBV25-1 and J usage is TRBJ1-2, with TRBD1 as a possible D gene (5 bases). V lost 0 bases and J lost 5, with 13 bases in between. Germline values: CDR1 MGHDK, CDR2 SYGVNS. The CDR3 is made up of 15 amino acids.

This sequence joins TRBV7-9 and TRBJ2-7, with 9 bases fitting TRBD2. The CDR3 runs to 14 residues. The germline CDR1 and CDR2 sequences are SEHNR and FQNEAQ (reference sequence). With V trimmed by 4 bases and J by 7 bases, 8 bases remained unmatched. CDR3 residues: CASSSGTSSSEQYF. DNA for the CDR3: TGTGCCAGCAGCTCCGGGACTAGCTCTTCTGAGCAGTACTTC.

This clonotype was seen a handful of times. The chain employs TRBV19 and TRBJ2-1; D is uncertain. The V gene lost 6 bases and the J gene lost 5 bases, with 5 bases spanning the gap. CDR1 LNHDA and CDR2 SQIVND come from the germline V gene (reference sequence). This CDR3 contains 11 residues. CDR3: CASRLNNEQFF. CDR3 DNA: TGTGCCAGTAGGTTGAACAATGAGCAGTTCTTC.

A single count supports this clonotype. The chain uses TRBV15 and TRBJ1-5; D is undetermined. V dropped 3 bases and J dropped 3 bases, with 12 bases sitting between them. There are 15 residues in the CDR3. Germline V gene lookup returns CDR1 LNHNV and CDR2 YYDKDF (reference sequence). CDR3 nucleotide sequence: TGTGCCACCAGCAGTTATAAGGGTTACAATCAGCCCCAGCATTTT. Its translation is CATSSYKGYNQPQHF.

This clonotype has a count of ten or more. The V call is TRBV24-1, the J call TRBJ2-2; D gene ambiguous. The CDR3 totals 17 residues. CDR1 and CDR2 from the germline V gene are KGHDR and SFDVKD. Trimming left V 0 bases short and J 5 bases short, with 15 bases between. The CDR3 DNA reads TGTGCCACCAGTGATTTGCCCCCTGCTACAGAGACCGGGGAGCTGTTTTTT. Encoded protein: CATSDLPPATETGELFF.